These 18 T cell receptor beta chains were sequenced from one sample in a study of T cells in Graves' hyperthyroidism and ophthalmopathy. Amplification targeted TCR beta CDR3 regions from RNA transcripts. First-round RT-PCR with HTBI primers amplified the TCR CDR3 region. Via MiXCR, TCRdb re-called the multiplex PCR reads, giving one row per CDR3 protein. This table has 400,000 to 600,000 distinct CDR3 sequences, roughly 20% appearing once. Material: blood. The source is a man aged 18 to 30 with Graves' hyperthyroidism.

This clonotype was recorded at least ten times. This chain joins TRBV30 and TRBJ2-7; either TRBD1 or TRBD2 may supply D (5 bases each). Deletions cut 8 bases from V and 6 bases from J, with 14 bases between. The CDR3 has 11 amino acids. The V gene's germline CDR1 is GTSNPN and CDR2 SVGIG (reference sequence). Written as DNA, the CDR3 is TGTGCCGTGGGGGTACCGAGCGAGCAGTACTTC. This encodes CAVGVPSEQYF.

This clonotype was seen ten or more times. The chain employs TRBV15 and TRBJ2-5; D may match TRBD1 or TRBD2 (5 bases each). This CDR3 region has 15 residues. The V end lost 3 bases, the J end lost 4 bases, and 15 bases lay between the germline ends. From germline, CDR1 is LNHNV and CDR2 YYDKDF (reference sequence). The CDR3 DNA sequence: TGTGCCACCAGCAGGCGGACTGTTAGGGGAGAGACCCAGTACTTC. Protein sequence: CATSRRTVRGETQYF.

In nucleotides, the CDR3 is TGTGCCAGCAGCCGGGACACCTTACAAGAGACCCAGTACTTC. It is translated as CASSRDTLQETQYF. This rearrangement joins TRBV7-9 to TRBJ2-5; D is perhaps TRBD1 (6 bases). Germline V gives CDR1 SEHNR, CDR2 FQNEAQ (reference sequence). V was trimmed by 5 bases and J by 2 bases, leaving 12 bases between them. The CDR3 runs to 14 residues.

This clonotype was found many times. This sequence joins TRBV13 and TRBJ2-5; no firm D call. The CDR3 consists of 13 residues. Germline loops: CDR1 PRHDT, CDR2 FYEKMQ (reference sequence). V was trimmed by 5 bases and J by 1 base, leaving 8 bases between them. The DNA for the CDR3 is TGTGCCAGCAGCGCCCGCATCCAAGAGACCCAGTACTTC. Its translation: CASSARIQETQYF. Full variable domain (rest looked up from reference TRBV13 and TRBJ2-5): AAGVIQSPRHLIKEKRETATLKCYPIPRHDTVYWYQQGPGQDPQFLISFYEKMQSDKGSIPDRFSAQQFSDYHSELNMSSLELGDSALYFCASSARIQETQYFGPGTRLLVL.

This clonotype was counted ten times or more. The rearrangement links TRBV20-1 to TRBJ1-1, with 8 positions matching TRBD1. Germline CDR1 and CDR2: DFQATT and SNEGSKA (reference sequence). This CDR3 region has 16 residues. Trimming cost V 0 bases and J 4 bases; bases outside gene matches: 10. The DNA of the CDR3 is TGCAGTGCTAGAGATCTAAGGACAGGGATGAGCACTGAAGCTTTCTTT. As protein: CSARDLRTGMSTEAFF.

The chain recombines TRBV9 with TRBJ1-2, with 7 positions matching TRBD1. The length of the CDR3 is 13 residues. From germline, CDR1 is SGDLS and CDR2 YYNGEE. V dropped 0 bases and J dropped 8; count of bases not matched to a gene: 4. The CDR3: CASSVEGAGGYTF. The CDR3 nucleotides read TGTGCCAGCAGCGTAGAGGGGGCGGGAGGCTACACCTTC.

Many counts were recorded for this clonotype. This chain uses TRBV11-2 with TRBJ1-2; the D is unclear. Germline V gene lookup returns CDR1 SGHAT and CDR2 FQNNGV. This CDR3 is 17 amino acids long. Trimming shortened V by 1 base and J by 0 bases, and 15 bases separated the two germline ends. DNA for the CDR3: TGTGCCAGCAGCTTAGTGACGCCCTGGACCTCTAACTATGGCTACACCTTC. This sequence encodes CASSLVTPWTSNYGYTF. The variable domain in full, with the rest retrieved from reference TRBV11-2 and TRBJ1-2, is EAGVAQSPRYKIIEKRQSVAFWCNPISGHATLYWYQQILGQGPKLLIQFQNNGVVDDSQLPKDRFSAERLKGVDSTLKIQPAKLEDSAVYLCASSLVTPWTSNYGYTFGSGTRLTVV.

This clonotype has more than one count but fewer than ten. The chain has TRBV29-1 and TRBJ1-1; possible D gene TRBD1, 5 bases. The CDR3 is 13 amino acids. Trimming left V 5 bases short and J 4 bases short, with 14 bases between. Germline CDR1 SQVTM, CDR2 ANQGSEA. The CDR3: CSVWGKWATEAFF. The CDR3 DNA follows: TGCAGCGTTTGGGGGAAATGGGCCACTGAAGCTTTCTTT.

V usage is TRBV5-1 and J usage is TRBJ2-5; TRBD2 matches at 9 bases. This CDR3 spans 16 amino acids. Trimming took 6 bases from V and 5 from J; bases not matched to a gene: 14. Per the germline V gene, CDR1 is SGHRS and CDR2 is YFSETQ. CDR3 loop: CASIFMGLAYMETQYF. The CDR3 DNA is TGCGCCAGCATCTTCATGGGACTAGCCTATATGGAGACCCAGTACTTC.

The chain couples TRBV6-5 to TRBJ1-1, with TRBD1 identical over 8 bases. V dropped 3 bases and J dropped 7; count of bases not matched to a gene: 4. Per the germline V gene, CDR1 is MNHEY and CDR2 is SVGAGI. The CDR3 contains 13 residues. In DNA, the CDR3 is TGTGCCAGCAGTTATCACAGGGGGGATGAAGCTTTCTTT. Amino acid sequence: CASSYHRGDEAFF.

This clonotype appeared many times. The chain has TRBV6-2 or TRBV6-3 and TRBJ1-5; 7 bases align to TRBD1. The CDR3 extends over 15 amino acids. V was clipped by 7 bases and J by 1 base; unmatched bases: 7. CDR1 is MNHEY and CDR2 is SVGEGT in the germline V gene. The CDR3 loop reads CASTTYRGSNQPQHF. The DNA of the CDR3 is TGTGCCAGCACTACTTACAGGGGAAGCAATCAGCCCCAGCATTTT.

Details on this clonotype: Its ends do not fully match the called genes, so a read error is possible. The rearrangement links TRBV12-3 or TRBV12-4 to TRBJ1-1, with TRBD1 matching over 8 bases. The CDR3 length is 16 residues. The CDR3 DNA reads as TGTGCCAGCAGCCGCACCCTGACAGGGGTGAATACTGAAGCTTTCTTT. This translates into CASSRTLTGVNTEAFF.

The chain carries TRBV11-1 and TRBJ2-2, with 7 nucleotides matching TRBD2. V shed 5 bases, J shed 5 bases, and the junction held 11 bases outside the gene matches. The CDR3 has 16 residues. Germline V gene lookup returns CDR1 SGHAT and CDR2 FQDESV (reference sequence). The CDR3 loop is CASSPLGERGTGELFF. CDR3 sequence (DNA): TGTGCCAGCAGCCCCCTCGGGGAGCGGGGTACCGGGGAGCTGTTTTTT.

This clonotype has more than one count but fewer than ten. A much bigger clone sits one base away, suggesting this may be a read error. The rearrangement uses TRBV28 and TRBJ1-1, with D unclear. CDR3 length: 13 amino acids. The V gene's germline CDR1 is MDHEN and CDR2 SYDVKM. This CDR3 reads CASSTTMNTEACF. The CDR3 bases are TGTGCCAGCAGTACGACGATGAACACTGAAGCTTGCTTT.

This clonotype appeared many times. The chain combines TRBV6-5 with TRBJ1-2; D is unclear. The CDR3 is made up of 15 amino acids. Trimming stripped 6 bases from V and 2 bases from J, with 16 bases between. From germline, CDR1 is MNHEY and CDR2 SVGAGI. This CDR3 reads CASRSPESSNYGYTF. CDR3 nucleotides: TGTGCCAGCAGGAGTCCAGAAAGTTCGAACTATGGCTACACCTTC.

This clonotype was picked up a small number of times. The CDR3 DNA reads TGTGCCAGCAGTCCCTCGCCCGGAGGCAATCAGCCCCAGCATTTT. Its protein product is CASSPSPGGNQPQHF. The rearrangement links TRBV28 to TRBJ1-5, with D unresolved. The V gene's germline CDR1 is MDHEN and CDR2 SYDVKM. V lost 5 bases and J lost 2, with 13 bases in between. The CDR3 runs 15 residues.

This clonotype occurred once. Here the CDR3 reads CASSSPGVATYEQYF. The DNA for the CDR3 is TGTGCCAGCAGTTCCCCGGGGGTGGCCACCTACGAGCAGTACTTC. The rearrangement uses TRBV6-5 and TRBJ2-7; D possibly corresponds to TRBD2 (6 bases). The CDR3 extends over 15 amino acids. Trimming shortened V by 4 bases and J by 2 bases, and 15 bases separated the two germline ends. Germline assignment: CDR1 MNHEY and CDR2 SVGAGI.

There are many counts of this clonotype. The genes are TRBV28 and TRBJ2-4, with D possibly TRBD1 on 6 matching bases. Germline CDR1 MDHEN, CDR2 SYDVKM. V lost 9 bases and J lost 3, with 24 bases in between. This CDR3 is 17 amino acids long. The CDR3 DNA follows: TGTGCCAGTGCCGCCGGGACATCGGCGGTAGGCAAAAACATTCAGTACTTC. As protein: CASAAGTSAVGKNIQYF.